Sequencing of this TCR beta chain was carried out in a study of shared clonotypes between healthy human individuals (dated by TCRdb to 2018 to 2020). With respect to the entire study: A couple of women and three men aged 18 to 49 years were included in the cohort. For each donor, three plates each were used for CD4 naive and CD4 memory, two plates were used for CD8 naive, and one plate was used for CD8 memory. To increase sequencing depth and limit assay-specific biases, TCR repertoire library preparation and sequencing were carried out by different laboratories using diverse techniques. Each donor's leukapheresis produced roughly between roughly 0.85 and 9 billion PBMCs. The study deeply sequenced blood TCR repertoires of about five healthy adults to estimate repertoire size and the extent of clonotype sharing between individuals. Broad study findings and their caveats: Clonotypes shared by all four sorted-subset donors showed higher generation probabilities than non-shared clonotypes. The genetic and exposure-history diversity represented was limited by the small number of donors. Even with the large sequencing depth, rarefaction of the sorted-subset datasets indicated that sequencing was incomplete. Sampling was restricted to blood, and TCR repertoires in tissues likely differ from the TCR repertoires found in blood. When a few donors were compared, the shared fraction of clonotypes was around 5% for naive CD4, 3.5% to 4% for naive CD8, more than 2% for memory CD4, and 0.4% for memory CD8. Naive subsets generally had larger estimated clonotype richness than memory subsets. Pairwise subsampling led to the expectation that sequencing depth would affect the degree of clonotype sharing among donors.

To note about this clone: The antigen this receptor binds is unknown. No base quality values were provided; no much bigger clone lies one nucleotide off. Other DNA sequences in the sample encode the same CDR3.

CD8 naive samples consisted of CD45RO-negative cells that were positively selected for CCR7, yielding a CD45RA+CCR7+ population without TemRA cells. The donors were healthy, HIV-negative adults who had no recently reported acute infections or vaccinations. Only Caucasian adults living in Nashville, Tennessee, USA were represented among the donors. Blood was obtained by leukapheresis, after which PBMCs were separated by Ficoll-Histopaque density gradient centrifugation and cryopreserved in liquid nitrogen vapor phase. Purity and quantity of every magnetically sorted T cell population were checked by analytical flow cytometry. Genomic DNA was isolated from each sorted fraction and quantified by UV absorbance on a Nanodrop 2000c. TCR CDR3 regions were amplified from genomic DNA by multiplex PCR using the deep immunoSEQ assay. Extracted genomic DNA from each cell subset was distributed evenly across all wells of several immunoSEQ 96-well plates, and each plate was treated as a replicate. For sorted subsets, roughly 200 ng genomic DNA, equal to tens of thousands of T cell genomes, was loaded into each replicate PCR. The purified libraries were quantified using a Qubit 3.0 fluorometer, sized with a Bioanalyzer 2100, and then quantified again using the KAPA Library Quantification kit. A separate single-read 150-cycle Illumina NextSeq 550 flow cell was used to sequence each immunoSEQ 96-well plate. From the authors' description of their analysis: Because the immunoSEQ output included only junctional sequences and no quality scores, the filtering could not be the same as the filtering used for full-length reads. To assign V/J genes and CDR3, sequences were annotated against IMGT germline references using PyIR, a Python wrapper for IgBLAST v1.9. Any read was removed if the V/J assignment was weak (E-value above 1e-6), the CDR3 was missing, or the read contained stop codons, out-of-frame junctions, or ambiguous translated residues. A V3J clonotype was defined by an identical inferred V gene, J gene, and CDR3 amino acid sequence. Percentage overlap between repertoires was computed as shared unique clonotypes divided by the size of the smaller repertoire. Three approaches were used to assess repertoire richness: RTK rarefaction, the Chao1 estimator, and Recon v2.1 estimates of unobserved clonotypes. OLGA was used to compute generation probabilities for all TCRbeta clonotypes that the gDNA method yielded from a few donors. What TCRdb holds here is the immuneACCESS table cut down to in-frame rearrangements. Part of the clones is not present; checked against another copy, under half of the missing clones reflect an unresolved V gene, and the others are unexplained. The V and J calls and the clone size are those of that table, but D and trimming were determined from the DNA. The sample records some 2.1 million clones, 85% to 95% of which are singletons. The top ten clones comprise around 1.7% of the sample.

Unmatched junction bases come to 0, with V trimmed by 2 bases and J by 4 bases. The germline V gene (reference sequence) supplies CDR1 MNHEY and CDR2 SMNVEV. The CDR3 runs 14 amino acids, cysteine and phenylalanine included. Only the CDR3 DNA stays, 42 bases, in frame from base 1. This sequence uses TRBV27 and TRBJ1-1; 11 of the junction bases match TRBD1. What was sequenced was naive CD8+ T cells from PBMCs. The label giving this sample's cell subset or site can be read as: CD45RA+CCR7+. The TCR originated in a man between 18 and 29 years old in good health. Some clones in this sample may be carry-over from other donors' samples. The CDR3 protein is CASSLGTGGTEAFF. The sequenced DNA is TGTGCCAGCAGTTTAGGGACAGGGGGCACTGAAGCTTTCTTT.